This T cell receptor (beta chain) was sequenced during a study of blood T cell repertoires in COVID-19. Study information: Acute and convalescent COVID-19 specimens originated in the United States, Italy and Spain.

How the authors handled the data: Reference gene primer amplification gave estimated nucleated cell counts. Data came from immunoSEQ multiplex PCR; TCRdb stores just in-frame clones and leaves some out. The V and J calls and clone size are taken from that table; D and trimming were inferred from the DNA. The repertoire holds 440,000 or so clones, about 88% seen once, with approximately 1.5% in the top ten. The CDR3 has 16 residues. CDR1 and CDR2 from the germline V gene are SGHTA and FQGNSA. With V trimmed by 6 bases and J by 6 bases, 16 bases remained unmatched. Seattle cases were enrolled at active infection and followed longitudinally.

V gene TRBV7-2 combines with J gene TRBJ1-1; 7 nucleotides agree with TRBD1. The material sequenced was peripheral blood. The clonotype comes from a woman in her 40s with COVID-19, enrolled during active disease. DNA of the CDR3: TGTGCCAGCAGGCGGGCCCCGGAGACAGGGAGAGCTGAAGCTTTCTTT. This codes for CASRRAPETGRAEAFF. Full variable domain (remainder filled in from reference TRBV7-2 and TRBJ1-1): GAGVSQSPSNKVTEKGKDVELRCDPISGHTALYWYRQSLGQGLEFLIYFQGNSAPDKSGLPSDRFSAERTGGSVSTLTIQRTQQEDSAVYLCASRRAPETGRAEAFFGQGTRLTVV.